This T cell receptor beta chain was sequenced for a study of blood T cell repertoires in COVID-19. As for the study in general: Samples of COVID-19 (acute and convalescent) were obtained from the United States, Italy and Spain. Sources were T cells, B-cell-depleted T cells, or PBMCs; the material itself was cDNA or gDNA.

The germline V gene has CDR1 MDHEN and CDR2 SYDVKM. J was trimmed by 4 bases and V by 6 bases; bases with no gene match: 9. The CDR3 loop spans 14 amino acids. Authors' analysis steps: Amplified reference gene primers provided the basis for estimating nucleated cell counts. Libraries were prepared by immunoSEQ multiplex PCR; TCRdb keeps only in-frame clonotypes and omits some of them. D and trimming were read from the DNA, whereas the V and J calls and clone size are those reported in that table. The data hold about 210,000 clones, with more than 65% observed a single time. The sample taken for sequencing was peripheral blood. The chain links TRBV28 to TRBJ2-7; 7 nucleotides line up with TRBD1. The source is a man aged 50 or older with active or convalescent COVID-19. CDR3 in amino acids: CASRAAGGLYEQYV. In nucleotides, the CDR3 is TGTGCCAGCAGAGCAGCAGGGGGATTATACGAGCAGTACGTC.